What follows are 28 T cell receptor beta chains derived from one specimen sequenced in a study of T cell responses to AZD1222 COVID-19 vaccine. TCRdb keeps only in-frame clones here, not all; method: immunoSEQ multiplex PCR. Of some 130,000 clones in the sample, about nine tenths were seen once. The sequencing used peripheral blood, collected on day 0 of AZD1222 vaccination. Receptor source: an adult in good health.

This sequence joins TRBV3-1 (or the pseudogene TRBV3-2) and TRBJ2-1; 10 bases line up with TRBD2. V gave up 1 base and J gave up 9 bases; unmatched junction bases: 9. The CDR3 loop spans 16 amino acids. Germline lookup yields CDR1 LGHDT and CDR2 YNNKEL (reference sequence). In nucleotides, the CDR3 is TGTGCCAGCAGCCAAGTGCAGCGGGGGGGCCGGGTTGAGCAGTTCTTC. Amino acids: CASSQVQRGGRVEQFF.

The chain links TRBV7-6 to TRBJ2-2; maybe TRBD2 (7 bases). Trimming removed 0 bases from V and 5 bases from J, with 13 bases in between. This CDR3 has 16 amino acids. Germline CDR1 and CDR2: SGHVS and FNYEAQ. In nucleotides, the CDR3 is TGTGCCAGCAGCTTAGCGGCGGGGGCGCGTACCGGGGAGCTGTTTTTT. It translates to CASSLAAGARTGELFF. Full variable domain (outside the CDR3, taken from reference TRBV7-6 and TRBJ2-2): GAGVSQSPRYKVTKRGQDVALRCDPISGHVSLYWYRQALGQGPEFLTYFNYEAQQDKSGLPNDRFSAERPEGSISTLTIQRTEQRDSAMYRCASSLAAGARTGELFFGEGSRLTVL.

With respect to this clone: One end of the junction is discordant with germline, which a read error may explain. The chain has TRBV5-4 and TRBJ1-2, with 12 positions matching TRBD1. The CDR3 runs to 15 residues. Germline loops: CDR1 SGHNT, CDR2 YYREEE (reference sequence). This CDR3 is CASSQTGTGGLTVAF. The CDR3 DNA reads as TGTGCCAGCAGCCAAACCGGGACAGGGGGCTTGACGGTCGCCTTC.

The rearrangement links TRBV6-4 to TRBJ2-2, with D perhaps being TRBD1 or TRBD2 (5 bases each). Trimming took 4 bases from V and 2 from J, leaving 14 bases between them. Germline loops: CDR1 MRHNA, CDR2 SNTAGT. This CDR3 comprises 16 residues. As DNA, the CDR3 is TGTGCCAGCAGTGGCTCCGACGGGGCCAACACCGGGGAGCTGTTTTTT. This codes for CASSGSDGANTGELFF.

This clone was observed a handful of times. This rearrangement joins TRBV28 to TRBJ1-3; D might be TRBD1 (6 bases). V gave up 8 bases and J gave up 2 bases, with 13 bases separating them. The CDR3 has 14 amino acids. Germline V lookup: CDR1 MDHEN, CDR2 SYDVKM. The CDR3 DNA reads TGTGCCAGCGCTGGGACAAGACCTGGAAACACCATATATTTT. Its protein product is CASAGTRPGNTIYF.

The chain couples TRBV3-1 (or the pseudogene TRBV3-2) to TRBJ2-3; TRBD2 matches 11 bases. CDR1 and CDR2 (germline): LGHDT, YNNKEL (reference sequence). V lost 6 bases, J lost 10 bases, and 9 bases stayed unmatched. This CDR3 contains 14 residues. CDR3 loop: CASSPHTSGGSQYF. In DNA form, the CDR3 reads TGTGCCAGCAGTCCACATACTAGCGGGGGTTCGCAGTATTTT.

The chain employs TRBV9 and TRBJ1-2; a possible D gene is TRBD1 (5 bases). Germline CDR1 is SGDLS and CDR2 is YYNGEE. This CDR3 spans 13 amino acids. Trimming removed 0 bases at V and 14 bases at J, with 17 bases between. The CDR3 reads CASSVAVQSPGTF. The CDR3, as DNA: TGTGCCAGCAGCGTAGCCGTCCAGTCCCCAGGGACCTTC.

CDR3 in amino acids: CASSTRDFYGYTF. The CDR3 DNA reads as TGTGCCAGCAGTACACGGGACTTCTATGGCTACACCTTC. The chain couples TRBV27 to TRBJ1-2; a possible D gene is TRBD1 (5 bases). Germline CDR1 and CDR2: MNHEY and SMNVEV (reference sequence). CDR3 length equals 13 residues. V was pared by 5 bases and J by 4 bases, with 11 bases between.

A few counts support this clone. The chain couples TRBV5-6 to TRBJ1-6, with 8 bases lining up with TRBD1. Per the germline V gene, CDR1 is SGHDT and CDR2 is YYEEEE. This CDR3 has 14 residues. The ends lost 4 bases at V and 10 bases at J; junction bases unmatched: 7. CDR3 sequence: CASSTWTGRSPLHF. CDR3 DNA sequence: TGTGCCAGCAGCACATGGACAGGGCGCTCACCCCTCCACTTT.

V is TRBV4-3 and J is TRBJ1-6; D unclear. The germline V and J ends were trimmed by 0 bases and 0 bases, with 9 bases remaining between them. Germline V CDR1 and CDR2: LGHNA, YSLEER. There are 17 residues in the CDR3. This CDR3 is CASSQDVQSSYNSPLHF. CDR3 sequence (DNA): TGCGCCAGCAGCCAAGATGTACAGAGCTCCTATAATTCACCCCTCCACTTT.

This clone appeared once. The CDR3 coding sequence is TGTGCCAGCAGTTTAGTTTACAGAGGTGAAAAACTGTTTTTT. Translated, it gives CASSLVYRGEKLFF. The chain employs TRBV27 and TRBJ1-4; D unresolved. The V end lost 2 bases, the J end lost 7 bases, and 11 bases lay between the germline ends. This CDR3 region has 14 residues. In germline, CDR1 is MNHEY, CDR2 SMNVEV (reference sequence).

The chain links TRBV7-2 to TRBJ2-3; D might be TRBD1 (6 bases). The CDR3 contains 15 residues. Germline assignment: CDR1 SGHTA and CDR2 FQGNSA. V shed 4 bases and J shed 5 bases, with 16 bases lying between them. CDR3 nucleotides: TGTGCCAGCAGCTCCCAGGGAAGCAGGGGAGATACGCAGTATTTT. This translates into CASSSQGSRGDTQYF.

CDR3 protein: CASSYSNRGQPQHF. The CDR3 DNA reads TGTGCCAGCAGTTACTCGAACAGGGGCCAGCCCCAGCATTTT. The V gene is TRBV6-5, the J gene TRBJ1-5; 7 bases line up with TRBD1. V was clipped by 0 bases and J by 7 bases; unmatched bases: 3. CDR1 is MNHEY, CDR2 SVGAGI, per germline. This CDR3 has 14 amino acids.

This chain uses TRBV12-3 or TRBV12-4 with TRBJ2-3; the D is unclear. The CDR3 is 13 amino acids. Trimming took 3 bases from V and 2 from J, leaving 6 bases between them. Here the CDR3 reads CASSFEYTDTQYF. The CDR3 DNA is TGTGCCAGCAGTTTCGAGTACACAGATACGCAGTATTTT.

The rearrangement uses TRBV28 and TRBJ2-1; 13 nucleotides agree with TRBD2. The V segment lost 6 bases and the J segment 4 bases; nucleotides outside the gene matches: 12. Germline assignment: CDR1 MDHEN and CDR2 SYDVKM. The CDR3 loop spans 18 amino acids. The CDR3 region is CASRYTSGGAPPYNEQFF. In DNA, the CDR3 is TGTGCCAGCAGGTATACTAGCGGGGGGGCCCCCCCATACAATGAGCAGTTCTTC.

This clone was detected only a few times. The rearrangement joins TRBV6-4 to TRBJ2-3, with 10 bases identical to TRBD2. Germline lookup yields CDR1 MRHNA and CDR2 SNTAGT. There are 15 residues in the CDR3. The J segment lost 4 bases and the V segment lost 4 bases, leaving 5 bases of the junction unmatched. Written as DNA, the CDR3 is TGTGCCAGCAGTGTTTCTAGCGGGGGCTCAGATACGCAGTATTTT. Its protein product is CASSVSSGGSDTQYF.

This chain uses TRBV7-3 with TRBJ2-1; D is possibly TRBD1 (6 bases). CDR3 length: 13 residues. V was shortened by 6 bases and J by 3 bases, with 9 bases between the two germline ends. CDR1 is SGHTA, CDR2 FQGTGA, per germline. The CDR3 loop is CASRSDSYNEQFF. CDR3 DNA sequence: TGTGCCAGCAGGTCGGACAGCTACAATGAGCAGTTCTTC. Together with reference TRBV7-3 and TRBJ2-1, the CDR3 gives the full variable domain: GAGVSQTPSNKVTEKGKYVELRCDPISGHTALYWYRQSLGQGPEFLIYFQGTGAADDSGLPNDRFFAVRPEGSVSTLKIQRTERGDSAVYLCASRSDSYNEQFFGPGTRLTVL.

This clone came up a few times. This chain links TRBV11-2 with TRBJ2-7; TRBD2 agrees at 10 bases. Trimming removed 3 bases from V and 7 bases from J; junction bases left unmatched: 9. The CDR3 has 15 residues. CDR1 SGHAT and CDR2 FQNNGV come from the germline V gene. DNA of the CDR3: TGTGCCAGCAGCTTTGACGCTAGCGGGAGACGGGAGCAGTACTTC. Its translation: CASSFDASGRREQYF.

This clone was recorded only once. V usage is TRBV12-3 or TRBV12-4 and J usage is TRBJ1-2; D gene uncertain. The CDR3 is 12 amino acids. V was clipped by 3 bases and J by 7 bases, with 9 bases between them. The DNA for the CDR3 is TGTGCCAGCAGTTTTGAGGAACCTGGCTACACCTTC. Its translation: CASSFEEPGYTF.

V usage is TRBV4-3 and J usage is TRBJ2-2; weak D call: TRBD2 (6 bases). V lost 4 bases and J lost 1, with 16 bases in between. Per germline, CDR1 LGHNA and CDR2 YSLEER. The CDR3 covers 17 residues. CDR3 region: CASSRETGTLNTGELFF. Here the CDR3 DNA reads TGCGCCAGCAGCCGAGAGACCGGGACTTTGAACACCGGGGAGCTGTTTTTT.

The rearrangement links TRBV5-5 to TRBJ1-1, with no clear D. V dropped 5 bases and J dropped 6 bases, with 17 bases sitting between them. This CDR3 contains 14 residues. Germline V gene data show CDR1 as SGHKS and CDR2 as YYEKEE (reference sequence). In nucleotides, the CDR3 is TGTGCCAGCAGTCCGGCGCGGGGATTTGCTGAAGCTTTCTTT. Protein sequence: CASSPARGFAEAFF.

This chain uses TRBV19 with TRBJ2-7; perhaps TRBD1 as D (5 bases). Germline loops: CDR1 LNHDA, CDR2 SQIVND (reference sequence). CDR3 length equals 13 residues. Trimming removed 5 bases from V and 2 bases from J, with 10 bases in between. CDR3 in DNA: TGTGCCAGTAGTCAGACAGTGACCTACGAGCAGTACTTC. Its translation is CASSQTVTYEQYF.

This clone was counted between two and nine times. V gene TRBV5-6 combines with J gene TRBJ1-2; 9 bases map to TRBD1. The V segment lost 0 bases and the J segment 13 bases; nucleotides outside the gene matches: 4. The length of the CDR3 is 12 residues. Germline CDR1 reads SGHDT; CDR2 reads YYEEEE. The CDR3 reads CASSLAQGAGTF. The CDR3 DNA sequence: TGTGCCAGCAGCTTGGCACAGGGGGCAGGCACCTTC.

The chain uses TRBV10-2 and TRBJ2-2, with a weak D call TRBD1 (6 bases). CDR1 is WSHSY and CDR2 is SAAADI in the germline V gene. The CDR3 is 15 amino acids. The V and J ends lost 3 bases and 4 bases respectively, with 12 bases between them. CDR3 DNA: TGCGCCAGCAGTGAAACGAGGGGGACCACCGGGGAGCTGTTTTTT. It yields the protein CASSETRGTTGELFF.

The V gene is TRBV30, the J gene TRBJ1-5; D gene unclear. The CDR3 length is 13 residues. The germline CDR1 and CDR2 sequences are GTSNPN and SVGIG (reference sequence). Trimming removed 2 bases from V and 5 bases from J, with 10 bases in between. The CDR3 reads CAWSSGNDQPQHF. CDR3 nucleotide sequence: TGTGCCTGGAGTTCGGGAAATGATCAGCCCCAGCATTTT.

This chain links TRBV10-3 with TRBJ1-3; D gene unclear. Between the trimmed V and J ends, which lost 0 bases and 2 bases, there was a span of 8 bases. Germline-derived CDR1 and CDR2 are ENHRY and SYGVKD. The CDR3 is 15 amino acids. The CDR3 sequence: CAISESKGAGNTIYF. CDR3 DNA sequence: TGTGCCATCAGTGAGTCCAAAGGAGCTGGAAACACCATATATTTT.

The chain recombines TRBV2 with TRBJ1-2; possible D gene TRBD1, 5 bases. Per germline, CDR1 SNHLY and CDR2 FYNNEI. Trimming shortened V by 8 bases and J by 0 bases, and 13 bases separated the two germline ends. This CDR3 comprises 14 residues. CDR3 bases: TGTGCCAGCGCAACAGGTACAGCTAACTATGGCTACACCTTC. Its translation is CASATGTANYGYTF.

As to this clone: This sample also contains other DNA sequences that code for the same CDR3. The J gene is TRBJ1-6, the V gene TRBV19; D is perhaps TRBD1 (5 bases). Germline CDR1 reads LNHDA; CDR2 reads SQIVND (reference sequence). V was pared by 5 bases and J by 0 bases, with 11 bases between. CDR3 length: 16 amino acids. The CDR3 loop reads CASSRGGSSYNSPLHF. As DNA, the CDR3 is TGTGCCAGTAGTCGGGGGGGGAGCTCCTATAATTCACCCCTCCACTTT.